Listed below are T cell receptor beta chains from one sample, sequenced in a study of blood T cells in healthy people across ages. Each CDR3 protein is one row after TCRdb ran MiXCR on the 5' RACE reads. The profile covers about 1.6 million distinct CDR3 sequences, with about 31% appearing a single time and around 11% taken by the ten largest. Sample: blood. These receptors originate from a woman aged 25-40 years in good health. Both conserved end residues are part of each CDR3. D genes are given only for firm matches. Clone size is stated in some rows and not others, as once, few, many or a class when expanded.

D gene	V gene	clone size	J gene	CDR3 protein	CDR3 DNA
.	TRBV6-1	few	TRBJ2-7	CASREGHQTYEQYF	TGTGCCAGCAGGGAGGGACATCAAACCTACGAGCAGTACTTC
.	TRBV3-1	.	TRBJ2-7	CASSQDEGLRQYF	TGTGCCAGCAGCCAAGATGAAGGACTCCGTCAGTACTTC
TRBD1	TRBV20-1	.	TRBJ2-5	CSASPLDRVNQETQYF	TGCAGTGCCAGTCCCCTGGACAGGGTGAATCAAGAGACCCAGTACTTC
.	TRBV9	.	TRBJ2-6	CASSVTGVNVLTF	TGTGCCAGCAGCGTCACTGGGGTCAACGTCCTGACTTTC
TRBD2	TRBV27	few	TRBJ2-7	CASSLLSAGGSYEQYF	TGTGCCAGCAGTTTACTGTCCGCGGGGGGATCCTACGAGCAGTACTTC
TRBD2	TRBV3-1	few	TRBJ2-1	CASSPGLAGAPYNEQFF	TGTGCCAGCAGCCCGGGACTAGCGGGAGCCCCCTACAATGAGCAGTTCTTC
.	TRBV28	.	TRBJ2-4	CASSSHGGRNIQYF	TGTGCCAGCAGCTCCCACGGGGGAAGAAACATTCAGTACTTC
.	TRBV9	.	TRBJ1-2	CASSVGARENGYTF	TGTGCCAGCAGCGTAGGTGCCAGGGAAAATGGCTACACCTTC
TRBD2	TRBV10-3	few	TRBJ2-7	CAISALAGGPYEQYF	TGTGCCATCAGTGCACTAGCGGGGGGGCCCTACGAGCAGTACTTC
.	TRBV20-1	.	TRBJ2-7	CSATPSRTYEQYF	TGCAGTGCTACCCCATCGAGAACGTACGAGCAGTACTTC
.	TRBV12-3/TRBV12-4	few	TRBJ1-2	CASSLQGSGYGYTF	TGTGCCAGCAGTTTGCAGGGCTCTGGCTATGGCTACACCTTC
TRBD2	TRBV2	.	TRBJ2-7	CASRSVTSGSYEQYF	TGTGCCAGCAGGTCGGTAACTAGCGGGAGCTACGAGCAGTACTTC
.	TRBV4-2	few	TRBJ2-5	CASSQGLELETQYF	TGTGCCAGCAGCCAAGGACTAGAATTGGAGACCCAGTACTTC
.	TRBV5-1	.	TRBJ2-7	CASILGWGAVPYEQYF	TGCGCCAGCATCCTTGGATGGGGGGCCGTCCCCTACGAGCAGTACTTC
.	TRBV3-1	.	TRBJ2-5	CASGQGDPTQYF	TGTGCCAGCGGCCAAGGCGACCCGACCCAGTACTTC
.	TRBV6-1	few	TRBJ2-3	CASSEALRGLDTQYF	TGTGCCAGCAGTGAAGCGCTTCGGGGGCTGGATACGCAGTATTTT
.	TRBV6-2/TRBV6-3	.	TRBJ2-7	CATDFGGDEQYF	TGTGCCACCGATTTCGGGGGAGACGAGCAGTACTTC
.	TRBV28	.	TRBJ2-5	CASSFPPAGGPSQETQYF	TGTGCCAGCAGTTTTCCCCCGGCAGGGGGGCCAAGCCAAGAGACCCAGTACTTC
.	TRBV7-8	.	TRBJ2-1	CASTLSTVGGPPYNEQFF	TGTGCCAGCACCCTTTCGACGGTAGGGGGACCCCCTTACAATGAGCAGTTCTTC
.	TRBV30	.	TRBJ2-5	CAWASGRYGEETQYF	TGTGCCTGGGCTTCAGGCAGGTATGGCGAAGAGACCCAGTACTTC